Below are 31 T cell receptor beta chains sequenced from a single sample in a study of OX40 agonist ivuxolimab in advanced cancers. Some clones are missing from TCRdb's copy, which holds only in-frame ones; the method was immunoSEQ multiplex PCR. The table records approximately 70,000 clones, 86% of them present only once. The sequencing used CD4+ or CD8+ T cells sorted from blood, collected in a trial of the OX40 agonist ivuxolimab. The receptors derive from an adult with an advanced solid tumor such as melanoma, head and neck, liver or kidney cancer.

The chain uses TRBV6-1 and TRBJ2-2; D gene unclear. Trimming stripped 1 base from V and 6 bases from J, with 12 bases between. This CDR3 has 15 amino acids. The V gene's germline CDR1 is MNHNS and CDR2 SASEGT. The DNA for the CDR3 is TGTGCCAGCAGTGAAGTAGGATCCCGGTCCGGGGAGCTGTTTTTT. As protein: CASSEVGSRSGELFF.

The chain links TRBV9 to TRBJ2-1, with D perhaps TRBD2 (6 bases). Trimming left V 4 bases short and J 9 bases short, with 20 bases between. The CDR3 totals 15 residues. Germline values: CDR1 SGDLS, CDR2 YYNGEE. In nucleotides, the CDR3 is TGTGCCAGCAGCCTGAATGTAGCGGCCCTGGGTGAGCAGTTCTTC. It translates to CASSLNVAALGEQFF.

This chain joins TRBV6-1 and TRBJ1-2, with D unclear. Per germline, CDR1 MNHNS and CDR2 SASEGT. The CDR3 runs 14 residues. V was clipped by 7 bases and J by 8 bases, with 20 bases between them. CDR3 DNA sequence: TGTGCCAGCATTCCGGTAGGTCGTACGCTGGGCTACACCTTC. It yields the protein CASIPVGRTLGYTF.

This sequence joins TRBV11-2 and TRBJ1-1; a weak D match, TRBD1 (6 bases). The CDR3 loop spans 16 amino acids. The germline V and J ends were trimmed by 6 bases and 4 bases, with 21 bases remaining between them. Germline lookup yields CDR1 SGHAT and CDR2 FQNNGV. CDR3 coding DNA: TGTGCCAGCAGTTCCCAACAGTGGGAGGGGGGCACTGAAGCTTTCTTT. It codes for CASSSQQWEGGTEAFF.

The chain carries TRBV7-2 and TRBJ2-3; 7 bases agree with TRBD1. From germline, CDR1 is SGHTA and CDR2 FQGNSA. The CDR3 contains 15 residues. Trimming cost V 4 bases and J 2 bases; bases outside gene matches: 6. Here the CDR3 reads CASSSRQGYTDTQYF. CDR3 bases: TGTGCCAGCAGCTCCAGACAGGGCTACACAGATACGCAGTATTTT.

The chain joins TRBV10-3 to TRBJ1-6; D gene unclear. The germline V and J ends were trimmed by 6 bases and 5 bases, with 2 bases remaining between them. The CDR3 has 11 amino acids. The V gene's germline CDR1 is ENHRY and CDR2 SYGVKD. This chain's CDR3 is CAISDNSPLHF. In DNA, the CDR3 is TGTGCCATCAGCGATAATTCACCCCTCCACTTT.

The chain carries TRBV9 and TRBJ2-3; D perhaps matches TRBD2 (5 bases). The germline V gene has CDR1 SGDLS and CDR2 YYNGEE. CDR3 length equals 14 residues. The V end was cut by 4 bases, the J end by 4 bases, with 13 bases between. The CDR3 sequence: CASSSRTDSDTQYF. For the CDR3, the DNA is TGTGCCAGCAGCTCGAGGACGGACTCAGATACGCAGTATTTT.

In its sample, this clone was seen once. The chain has TRBV6-5 and TRBJ1-2; D is unclear. Germline V gives CDR1 MNHEY, CDR2 SVGAGI. The CDR3 consists of 13 residues. V was pared by 4 bases and J by 4 bases, with 10 bases between. The CDR3 is CASSSPGLYGYTF. In DNA, the CDR3 is TGTGCCAGCAGTTCCCCGGGCCTCTATGGCTACACCTTC.

The chain combines TRBV5-1 with TRBJ1-2; D perhaps matches TRBD1 (5 bases). Germline V gene lookup returns CDR1 SGHRS and CDR2 YFSETQ. Trimming took off 0 bases at V and 8 bases at J, with 14 bases between the two ends. CDR3 length equals 14 residues. CDR3 nucleotide sequence: TGCGCCAGCAGCTTGGAAGCAGGGCAAGTGGGCTACACCTTC. It specifies CASSLEAGQVGYTF.

The chain is built from TRBV27 and TRBJ2-7; D is ambiguous. Germline CDR1 is MNHEY and CDR2 is SMNVEV (reference sequence). The CDR3 is made up of 17 amino acids. Trimming cost V 5 bases and J 4 bases, with 24 bases left between them. This CDR3 is CASSPRLGPTPSYEQYF. CDR3 DNA: TGTGCCAGCAGTCCCAGACTCGGCCCAACACCGTCGTACGAGCAGTACTTC.

The chain uses TRBV28 and TRBJ2-1; 8 bases fit TRBD1. V was clipped by 6 bases and J by 10 bases; unmatched bases: 5. In germline, CDR1 is MDHEN, CDR2 SYDVKM. This CDR3 contains 12 residues. In DNA form, the CDR3 reads TGTGCCAGCAGCCGGACAGGGAGGGAGCAGTTCTTC. It encodes CASSRTGREQFF.

The chain uses TRBV7-2 and TRBJ1-5; 7 bases are a match to TRBD1. The J segment lost 0 bases and the V segment lost 1 base, leaving 6 bases of the junction unmatched. This CDR3 has 17 amino acids. Per the germline V gene, CDR1 is SGHTA and CDR2 is FQGNSA. The CDR3 region is CASSLGAGGNSNQPQHF. The CDR3 DNA reads as TGTGCCAGCAGCTTAGGGGCAGGGGGAAATAGCAATCAGCCCCAGCATTTT.

V usage is TRBV2 and J usage is TRBJ2-3; D might be TRBD2 (6 bases). The CDR3 sequence is 15 residues long. Between the trimmed V and J ends, which lost 6 bases and 4 bases, there was a span of 17 bases. Germline lookup yields CDR1 SNHLY and CDR2 FYNNEI. The CDR3 sequence is CASSPSRSGADTQYF. The CDR3 DNA is TGTGCCAGCAGCCCTTCCAGGTCGGGGGCAGATACGCAGTATTTT.

The chain uses TRBV19 and TRBJ1-2; the match to TRBD1 covers 8 bases. The V segment lost 2 bases and the J segment 2 bases; nucleotides outside the gene matches: 10. CDR1 is LNHDA and CDR2 is SQIVND in the germline V gene (reference sequence). The CDR3 length is 17 residues. The CDR3, as DNA: TGTGCCAGTAGTATACGGGACAGGACCTCGTTAAACTATGGCTACACCTTC. Its translation is CASSIRDRTSLNYGYTF.

The chain couples TRBV6-1 to TRBJ1-6; D perhaps matches TRBD1 (6 bases). Germline-derived CDR1 and CDR2 are MNHNS and SASEGT. The CDR3 runs to 16 residues. Trimming removed 4 bases from V and 7 bases from J, with 17 bases in between. For the CDR3, the DNA is TGTGCCAGCAGTGTTATGGGGGCTAATCGGAATTCACCCCTCCACTTT. Translating gives CASSVMGANRNSPLHF.

This chain links TRBV18 with TRBJ1-1, with D maybe TRBD1 (6 bases). V lost 4 bases and J lost 3, with 15 bases in between. In germline, CDR1 is KGHSH, CDR2 LQKENI. CDR3 size: 15 residues. In nucleotides, the CDR3 is TGTGCCAGCTCACTTGCCTTCGGACAGTACACTGAAGCTTTCTTT. It specifies CASSLAFGQYTEAFF. The whole variable domain, remainder taken from reference TRBV18 and TRBJ1-1, is NAGVMQNPRHLVRRRGQEARLRCSPMKGHSHVYWYRQLPEEGLKFMVYLQKENIIDESGMPKERFSAEFPKEGPSILRIQQVVRGDSAAYFCASSLAFGQYTEAFFGQGTRLTVV.

The chain links TRBV25-1 to TRBJ1-6; D is ambiguous. CDR3 size: 15 residues. V lost 1 base to trimming and J lost 4 bases, with 8 bases between them. Per germline, CDR1 MGHDK and CDR2 SYGVNS. The CDR3 sequence: CASSESVAYNSPLHF. CDR3 DNA sequence: TGTGCCAGCAGTGAATCCGTGGCTTATAATTCACCCCTCCACTTT.

This chain connects TRBV6-1 to TRBJ2-3; D is tentatively TRBD1 or TRBD2 (5 bases each). The CDR3 has 14 amino acids. Germline V gene data show CDR1 as MNHNS and CDR2 as SASEGT. V was trimmed by 5 bases and J by 5 bases, leaving 14 bases between them. The CDR3 loop reads CASSPPGRRDTQYF. For the CDR3, the DNA is TGTGCCAGCAGTCCCCCGGGACGCCGAGATACGCAGTATTTT.

A remark on this clone: Compared with germline, one end of the junction differs, possibly owing to a read error. V gene TRBV7-7 combines with J gene TRBJ2-1; D possibly corresponds to TRBD1 (6 bases). The CDR3 is made up of 15 amino acids. The germline V gene encodes CDR1 SSHAT and CDR2 FNYEAQ (reference sequence). CDR3 sequence reads: CASSPAQGPYNEQFF. For the CDR3, the DNA is TGTGCTAGCAGCCCTGCACAGGGCCCCTACAATGAGCAGTTCTTC.

In DNA form, the CDR3 reads TGTGCCAGCAGCCCCTCAAGGGGAATCACCGGGGAGCTGTTTTTT. This encodes CASSPSRGITGELFF. The chain joins TRBV9 to TRBJ2-2; possible D gene TRBD1, 5 bases. V lost 4 bases to trimming and J lost 4 bases, with 14 bases between them. The CDR3 is 15 amino acids. Germline V gives CDR1 SGDLS, CDR2 YYNGEE. Supplemented by reference TRBV9 and TRBJ2-2, the full variable domain reads DSGVTQTPKHLITATGQRVTLRCSPRSGDLSVYWYQQSLDQGLQFLIQYYNGEERAKGNILERFSAQQFPDLHSELNLSSLELGDSALYFCASSPSRGITGELFFGEGSRLTVL.

The V gene is TRBV19, the J gene TRBJ1-2; D gene unclear. V lost 5 bases and J 4 bases, leaving 11 bases between the germline ends. CDR1 is LNHDA and CDR2 is SQIVND in the germline V gene (reference sequence). This CDR3 comprises 13 residues. CDR3: CASSPGRSYGYTF. Here the CDR3 DNA reads TGTGCCAGTAGTCCTGGACGCAGCTATGGCTACACCTTC.

The rearrangement links TRBV4-2 to TRBJ2-5; D gene unclear. V lost 2 bases and J lost 2, with 9 bases in between. This CDR3 region has 14 residues. In germline, CDR1 is LGHNA, CDR2 YNFKEQ. The CDR3 region has the DNA TGTGCCAGCAGCCAATCTACCTCTCAAGAGACCCAGTACTTC. Its translation: CASSQSTSQETQYF.

J is TRBJ2-1 and V is TRBV7-3; maybe TRBD1 (5 bases). This CDR3 has 15 amino acids. V lost 2 bases, J lost 8 bases, and 16 bases lay in between. Germline V gene sequence: CDR1 SGHTA, CDR2 FQGTGA. In DNA form, the CDR3 reads TGTGCCAGCAGCTTATCGGGCAGGGATATCGATGAGCAGTTCTTC. Its protein product is CASSLSGRDIDEQFF.

This clone was recorded a few times. The V and J genes are TRBV29-1 and TRBJ2-7; D is unresolved. CDR1 is SQVTM, CDR2 ANQGSEA, per germline. The CDR3 has 13 residues. V was shortened by 1 base and J by 0 bases, with 7 bases between the two germline ends. The CDR3 DNA is TGCAGCGTTGAAGTAGAGAGCTCCTACGAGCAGTACTTC. It is translated as CSVEVESSYEQYF.

This rearrangement joins TRBV6-1 to TRBJ1-2; the match to TRBD1 covers 7 bases. V was pared by 4 bases and J by 5 bases, with 10 bases of the junction left unmatched. CDR1 and CDR2 (germline): MNHNS, SASEGT. CDR3 size: 15 residues. CDR3 bases: TGTGCCAGCAGTGCCACCGGACAGGAGTTGTATGGCTACACCTTC. Amino acids: CASSATGQELYGYTF.

The rearrangement links TRBV18 to TRBJ1-5, with D perhaps matching TRBD1 (6 bases). V was shortened by 6 bases and J by 2 bases, with 20 bases between the two germline ends. CDR3 size: 17 residues. Per the germline V gene, CDR1 is KGHSH and CDR2 is LQKENI. The CDR3 sequence is CASSRDGGLWGNQPQHF. CDR3 sequence (DNA): TGTGCCAGCTCCCGAGACGGGGGGCTATGGGGCAATCAGCCCCAGCATTTT. Complete variable domain (other parts from reference TRBV18 and TRBJ1-5): NAGVMQNPRHLVRRRGQEARLRCSPMKGHSHVYWYRQLPEEGLKFMVYLQKENIIDESGMPKERFSAEFPKEGPSILRIQQVVRGDSAAYFCASSRDGGLWGNQPQHFGDGTRLSIL.

In this sample, this clone turned up once. CDR3 protein: CASSILPQGGNQPQHF. In nucleotides, the CDR3 is TGTGCCAGTAGTATACTACCGCAGGGAGGCAATCAGCCCCAGCATTTT. The chain uses TRBV19 and TRBJ1-5; D is possibly TRBD1 (5 bases). The CDR3 length is 16 residues. CDR1 and CDR2 from the germline V gene are LNHDA and SQIVND (reference sequence). V was shortened by 2 bases and J by 2 bases, with 13 bases between the two germline ends.

The chain joins TRBV7-2 to TRBJ1-1, with a possible D match to TRBD1 (6 bases). Trimming left V 3 bases short and J 1 base short, with 18 bases between. The CDR3 is 17 amino acids. Germline CDR1 reads SGHTA; CDR2 reads FQGNSA. CDR3 bases: TGTGCCAGCAGCTTGAATTCGGTGGGCAGGGGGAACACTGAAGCTTTCTTT. Translation gives CASSLNSVGRGNTEAFF.

As DNA, the CDR3 is TGTGCCAGCAGTCGACTAGCGGGCACAGATACGCAGTATTTT. It yields the protein CASSRLAGTDTQYF. The chain employs TRBV2 and TRBJ2-3; 9 bases map to TRBD2. V dropped 5 bases and J dropped 1; count of bases not matched to a gene: 1. There are 14 residues in the CDR3. Germline values: CDR1 SNHLY, CDR2 FYNNEI.

The V and J genes are TRBV5-1 and TRBJ2-7, with D possibly being TRBD2 (5 bases). Germline V gene data show CDR1 as SGHRS and CDR2 as YFSETQ. V was shortened by 0 bases and J by 6 bases, with 7 bases between the two germline ends. This CDR3 comprises 12 residues. The CDR3 loop is CASSLERAEQYF. CDR3 sequence (DNA): TGCGCCAGCAGCTTGGAGAGGGCCGAGCAGTACTTC.

V is TRBV6-1 and J is TRBJ2-3; 11 nucleotides agree with TRBD2. With V trimmed by 0 bases and J by 2 bases, 4 bases remained unmatched. Germline-derived CDR1 and CDR2 are MNHNS and SASEGT. This CDR3 region has 17 residues. The CDR3: CASSEAGLAEYTDTQYF. Here the CDR3 DNA reads TGTGCCAGCAGTGAAGCGGGACTAGCGGAATACACAGATACGCAGTATTTT.